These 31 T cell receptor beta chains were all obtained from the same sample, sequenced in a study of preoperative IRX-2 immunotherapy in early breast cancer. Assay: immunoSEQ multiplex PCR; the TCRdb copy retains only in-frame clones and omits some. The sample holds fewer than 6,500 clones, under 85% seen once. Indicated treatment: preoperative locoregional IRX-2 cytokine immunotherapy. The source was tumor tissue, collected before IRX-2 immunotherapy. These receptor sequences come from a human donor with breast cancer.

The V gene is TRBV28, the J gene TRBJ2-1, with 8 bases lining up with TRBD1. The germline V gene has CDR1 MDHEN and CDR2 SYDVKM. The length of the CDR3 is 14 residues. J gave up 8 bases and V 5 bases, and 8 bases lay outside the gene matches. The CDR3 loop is CASSLTGAMDEQFF. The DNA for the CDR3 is TGTGCCAGCAGTCTGACAGGGGCTATGGATGAGCAGTTCTTC.

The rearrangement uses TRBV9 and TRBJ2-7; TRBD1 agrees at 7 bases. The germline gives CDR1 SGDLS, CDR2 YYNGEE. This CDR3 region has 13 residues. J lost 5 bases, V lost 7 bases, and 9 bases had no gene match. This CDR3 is CASGGQLKDEQYF. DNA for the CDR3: TGTGCCAGCGGGGGACAGCTCAAGGACGAGCAGTACTTC.

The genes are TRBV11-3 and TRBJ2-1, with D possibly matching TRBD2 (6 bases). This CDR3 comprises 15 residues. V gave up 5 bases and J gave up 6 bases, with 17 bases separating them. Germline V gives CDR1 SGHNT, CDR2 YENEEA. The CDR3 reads CASSQAWGRSNEQFF. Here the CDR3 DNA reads TGTGCCAGCAGCCAAGCATGGGGGAGGTCCAATGAGCAGTTCTTC.

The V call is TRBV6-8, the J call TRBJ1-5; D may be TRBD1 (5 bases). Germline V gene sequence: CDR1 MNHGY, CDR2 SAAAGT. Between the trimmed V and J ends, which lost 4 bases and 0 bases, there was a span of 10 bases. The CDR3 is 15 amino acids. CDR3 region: CASSSTVNSNQPQHF. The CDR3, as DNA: TGTGCCAGCAGTTCGACAGTGAATAGCAATCAGCCCCAGCATTTT.

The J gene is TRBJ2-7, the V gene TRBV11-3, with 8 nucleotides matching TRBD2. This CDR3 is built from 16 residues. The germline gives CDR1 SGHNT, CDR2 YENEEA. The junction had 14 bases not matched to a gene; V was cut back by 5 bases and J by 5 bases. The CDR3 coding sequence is TGTGCCAGCAGCCCCCGGGTTGGTAGCGGGAACCACGAGCAGTACTTC. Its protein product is CASSPRVGSGNHEQYF.

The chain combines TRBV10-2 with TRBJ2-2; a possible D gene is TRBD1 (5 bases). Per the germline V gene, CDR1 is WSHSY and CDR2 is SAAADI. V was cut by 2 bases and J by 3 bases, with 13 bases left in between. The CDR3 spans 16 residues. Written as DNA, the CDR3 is TGCGCCAGCAGTGAGGGGGCCCCAAGGGACACCGGGGAGCTGTTTTTT. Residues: CASSEGAPRDTGELFF.

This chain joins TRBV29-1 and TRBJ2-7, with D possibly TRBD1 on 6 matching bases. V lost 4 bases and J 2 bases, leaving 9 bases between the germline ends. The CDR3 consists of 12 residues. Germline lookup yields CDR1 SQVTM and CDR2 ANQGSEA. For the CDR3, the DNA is TGCAGCGTTGTTGAGGGGGCCTACGAGCAGTACTTC. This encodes CSVVEGAYEQYF.

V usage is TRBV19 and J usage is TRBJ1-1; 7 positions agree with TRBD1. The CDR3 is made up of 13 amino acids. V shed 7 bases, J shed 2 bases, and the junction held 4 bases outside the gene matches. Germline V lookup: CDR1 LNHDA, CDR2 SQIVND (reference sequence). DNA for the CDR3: TGTGCCAGTATCGGGACAGCTAACACTGAAGCTTTCTTT. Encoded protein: CASIGTANTEAFF.

CDR3 amino acids: CASSPFGGQPQHF. DNA of the CDR3: TGTGCCAGTAGCCCCTTCGGGGGCCAGCCCCAGCATTTT. This chain joins TRBV19 and TRBJ1-5; tentatively, D is TRBD1 (6 bases). The germline V gene has CDR1 LNHDA and CDR2 SQIVND (reference sequence). The CDR3 is made up of 13 amino acids. Trimming removed 6 bases from V and 7 bases from J, with 13 bases in between.

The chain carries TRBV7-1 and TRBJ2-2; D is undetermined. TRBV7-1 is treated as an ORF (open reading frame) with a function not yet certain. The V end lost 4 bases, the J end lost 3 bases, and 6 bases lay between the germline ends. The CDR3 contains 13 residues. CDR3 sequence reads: CASSLRDTGELFF. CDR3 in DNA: TGTGCCAGCAGCTTAAGGGACACCGGGGAGCTGTTTTTT.

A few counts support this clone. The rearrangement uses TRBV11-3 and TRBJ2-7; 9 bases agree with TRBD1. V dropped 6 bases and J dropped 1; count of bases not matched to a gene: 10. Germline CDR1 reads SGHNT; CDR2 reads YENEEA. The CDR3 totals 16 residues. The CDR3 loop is CASSHKTGGSSYEQYF. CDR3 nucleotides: TGTGCCAGCAGTCACAAAACAGGGGGCAGTTCCTACGAGCAGTACTTC. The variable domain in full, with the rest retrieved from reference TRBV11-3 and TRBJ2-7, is EAGVVQSPRYKIIEKKQPVAFWCNPISGHNTLYWYLQNLGQGPELLIRYENEEAVDDSQLPKDRFSAERLKGVDSTLKIQPAELGDSAVYLCASSHKTGGSSYEQYFGPGTRLTVT.

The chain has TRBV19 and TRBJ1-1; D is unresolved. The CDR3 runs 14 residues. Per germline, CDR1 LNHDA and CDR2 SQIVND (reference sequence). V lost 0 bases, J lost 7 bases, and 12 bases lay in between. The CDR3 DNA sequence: TGTGCCAGTAGTATAGACGGGCCGACGGATGAAGCTTTCTTT. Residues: CASSIDGPTDEAFF.

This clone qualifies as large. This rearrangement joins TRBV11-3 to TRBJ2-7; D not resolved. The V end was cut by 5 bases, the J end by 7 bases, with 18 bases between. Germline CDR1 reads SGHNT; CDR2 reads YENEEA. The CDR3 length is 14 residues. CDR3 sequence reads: CASSKTPPVGEQYF. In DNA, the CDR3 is TGTGCCAGCAGCAAAACTCCCCCGGTGGGTGAGCAGTACTTC.

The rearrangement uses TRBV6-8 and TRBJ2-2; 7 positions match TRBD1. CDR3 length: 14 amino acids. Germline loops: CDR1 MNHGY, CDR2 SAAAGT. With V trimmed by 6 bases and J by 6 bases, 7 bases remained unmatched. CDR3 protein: CASRLIQGSGELFF. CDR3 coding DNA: TGTGCCAGCAGACTTATACAGGGGTCCGGGGAGCTGTTTTTT.

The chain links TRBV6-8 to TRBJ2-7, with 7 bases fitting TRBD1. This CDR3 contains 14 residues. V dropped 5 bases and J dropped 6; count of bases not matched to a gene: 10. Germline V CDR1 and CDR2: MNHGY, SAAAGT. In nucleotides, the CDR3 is TGTGCCAGCAGTACGACAGGGAATTCAGGCGAGCAGTACTTC. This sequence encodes CASSTTGNSGEQYF.

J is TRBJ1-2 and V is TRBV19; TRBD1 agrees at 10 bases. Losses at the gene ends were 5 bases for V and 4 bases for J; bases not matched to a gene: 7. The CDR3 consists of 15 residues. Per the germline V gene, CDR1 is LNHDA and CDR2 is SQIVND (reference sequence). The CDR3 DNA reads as TGTGCCAGTAGTTTGACAGGGGGCGCGGTCTATGGCTACACCTTC. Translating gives CASSLTGGAVYGYTF.

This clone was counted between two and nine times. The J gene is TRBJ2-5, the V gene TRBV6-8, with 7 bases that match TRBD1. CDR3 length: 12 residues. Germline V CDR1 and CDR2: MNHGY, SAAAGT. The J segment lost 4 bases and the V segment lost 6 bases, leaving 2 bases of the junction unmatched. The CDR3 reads CASSDRAETQYF. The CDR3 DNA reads TGTGCCAGCAGCGACAGGGCAGAGACCCAGTACTTC.

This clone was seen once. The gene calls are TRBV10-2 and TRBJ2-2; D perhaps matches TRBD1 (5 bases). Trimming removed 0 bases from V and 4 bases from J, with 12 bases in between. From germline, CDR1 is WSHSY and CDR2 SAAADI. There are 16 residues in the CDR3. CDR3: CASSESDTEITGELFF. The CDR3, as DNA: TGCGCCAGCAGTGAGTCGGACACTGAAATCACCGGGGAGCTGTTTTTT.

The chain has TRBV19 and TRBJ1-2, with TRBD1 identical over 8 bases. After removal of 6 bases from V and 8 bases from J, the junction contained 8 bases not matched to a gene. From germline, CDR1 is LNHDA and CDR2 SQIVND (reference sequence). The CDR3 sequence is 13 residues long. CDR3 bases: TGTGCCAGTAGGATGGACAGGGTGAGGGGCTACACCTTC. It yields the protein CASRMDRVRGYTF.

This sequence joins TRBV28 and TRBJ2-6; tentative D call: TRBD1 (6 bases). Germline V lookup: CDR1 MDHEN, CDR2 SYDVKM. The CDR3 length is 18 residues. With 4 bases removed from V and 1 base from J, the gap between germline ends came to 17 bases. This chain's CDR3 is CASSSSWTVRSGANVLTF. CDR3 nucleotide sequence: TGTGCCAGCAGTTCCTCCTGGACAGTTCGGTCTGGGGCCAACGTCCTGACTTTC.

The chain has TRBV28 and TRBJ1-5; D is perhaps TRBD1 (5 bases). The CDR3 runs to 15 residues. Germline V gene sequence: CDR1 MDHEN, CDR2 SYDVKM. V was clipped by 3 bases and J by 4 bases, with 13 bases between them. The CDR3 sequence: CASSFSRGKNQPQHF. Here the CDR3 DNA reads TGTGCCAGCAGTTTTTCGAGGGGTAAAAATCAGCCCCAGCATTTT.

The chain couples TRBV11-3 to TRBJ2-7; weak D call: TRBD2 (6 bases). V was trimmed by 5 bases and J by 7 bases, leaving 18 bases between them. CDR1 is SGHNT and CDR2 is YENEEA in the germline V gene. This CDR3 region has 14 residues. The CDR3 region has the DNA TGTGCCAGCAGCCACATTAGCGGCCCTTGGGAGCAGTACTTC. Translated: CASSHISGPWEQYF. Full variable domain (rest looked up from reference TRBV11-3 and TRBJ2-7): EAGVVQSPRYKIIEKKQPVAFWCNPISGHNTLYWYLQNLGQGPELLIRYENEEAVDDSQLPKDRFSAERLKGVDSTLKIQPAELGDSAVYLCASSHISGPWEQYFGPGTRLTVT.

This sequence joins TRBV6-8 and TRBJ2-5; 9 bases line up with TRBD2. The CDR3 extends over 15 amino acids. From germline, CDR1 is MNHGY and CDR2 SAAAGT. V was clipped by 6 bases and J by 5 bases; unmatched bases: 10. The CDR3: CASRDGGGERETQYF. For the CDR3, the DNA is TGTGCCAGCAGAGATGGCGGGGGGGAACGCGAGACCCAGTACTTC.

CDR3 residues: CAISGSGNTIYF. The CDR3 DNA reads TGTGCCATCTCGGGCTCTGGAAACACCATATATTTT. This rearrangement joins TRBV6-8 to TRBJ1-3; D gene uncertain. The CDR3 consists of 12 residues. Trimming left V 10 bases short and J 0 bases short, with 7 bases between. Germline loops: CDR1 MNHGY, CDR2 SAAAGT.

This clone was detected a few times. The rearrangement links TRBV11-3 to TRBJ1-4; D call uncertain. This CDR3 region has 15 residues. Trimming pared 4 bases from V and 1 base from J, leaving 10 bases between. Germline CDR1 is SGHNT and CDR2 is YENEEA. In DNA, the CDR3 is TGTGCCAGCAGCTCGTCGACGGGAACTAATGAAAAACTGTTTTTT. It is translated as CASSSSTGTNEKLFF.

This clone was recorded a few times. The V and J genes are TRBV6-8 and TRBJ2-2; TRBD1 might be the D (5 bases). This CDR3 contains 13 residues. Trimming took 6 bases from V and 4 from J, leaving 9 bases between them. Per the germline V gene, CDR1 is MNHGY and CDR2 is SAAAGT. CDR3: CASRSGITGELFF. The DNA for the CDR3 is TGTGCCAGCAGATCAGGGATCACCGGGGAGCTGTTTTTT.

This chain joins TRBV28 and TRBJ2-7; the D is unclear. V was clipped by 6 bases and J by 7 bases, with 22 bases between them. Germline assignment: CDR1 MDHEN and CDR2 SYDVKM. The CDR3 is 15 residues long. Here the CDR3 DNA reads TGTGCCAGCAGACTCCCAGGATCCCATCCTTCAGAGCAGTACTTC. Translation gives CASRLPGSHPSEQYF.

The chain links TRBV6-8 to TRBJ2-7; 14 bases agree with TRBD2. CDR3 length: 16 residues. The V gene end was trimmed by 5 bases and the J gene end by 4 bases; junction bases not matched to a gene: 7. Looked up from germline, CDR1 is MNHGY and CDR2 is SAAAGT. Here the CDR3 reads CASSPLTSGRGYEQYF. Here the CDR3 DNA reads TGTGCCAGCAGTCCCTTGACTAGCGGGAGGGGTTACGAGCAGTACTTC.

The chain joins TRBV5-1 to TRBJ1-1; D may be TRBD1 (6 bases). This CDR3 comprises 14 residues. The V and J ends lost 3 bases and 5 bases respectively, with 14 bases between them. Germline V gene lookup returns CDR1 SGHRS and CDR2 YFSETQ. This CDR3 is CASSSQGLGTEAFF. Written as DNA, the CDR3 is TGCGCCAGCAGCTCACAGGGACTGGGGACTGAAGCTTTCTTT.

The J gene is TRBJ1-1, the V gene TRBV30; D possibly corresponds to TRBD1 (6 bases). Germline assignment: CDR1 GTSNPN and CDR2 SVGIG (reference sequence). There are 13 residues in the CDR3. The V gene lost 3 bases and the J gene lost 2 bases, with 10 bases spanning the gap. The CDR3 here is CAWRTGFNTEAFF. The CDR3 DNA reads TGTGCCTGGAGAACAGGGTTTAACACTGAAGCTTTCTTT.

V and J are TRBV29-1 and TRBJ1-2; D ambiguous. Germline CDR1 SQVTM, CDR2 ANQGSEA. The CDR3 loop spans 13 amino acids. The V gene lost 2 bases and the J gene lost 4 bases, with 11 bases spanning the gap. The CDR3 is CSVESGQSYGYTF. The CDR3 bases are TGCAGCGTTGAAAGTGGCCAGTCCTATGGCTACACCTTC.